These 7 T cell receptor beta chains were all obtained from the same sample, sequenced in a study of CD8 T cells in Susac syndrome. About 0.45 to 1 ug RNA was reverse transcribed with random hexamers. MiXCR, run by TCRdb on the immunoSEQ multiplex PCR reads, gives a single entry per CDR3 protein. The sample consists of some 240,000 distinct CDR3 sequences, almost 97% of them appearing once. The specimen sequenced was CD4+ T cells from PBMCs. Source of these receptors: a human donor with Susac syndrome.

The V call is TRBV5-1, the J call TRBJ2-1; 8 bases match TRBD1. Germline assignment: CDR1 SGHRS and CDR2 YFSETQ. Trimming cost V 5 bases and J 0 bases; bases outside gene matches: 1. This CDR3 has 14 residues. This CDR3 is CASSDRGSYNEQFF. CDR3 bases: TGCGCCAGCAGTGACAGGGGCTCCTACAATGAGCAGTTCTTC.

J is TRBJ2-3 and V is TRBV29-1; D is perhaps TRBD1 (6 bases). The CDR3 spans 12 residues. V was shortened by 3 bases and J by 4 bases, with 8 bases between the two germline ends. Germline V CDR1 and CDR2: SQVTM, ANQGSEA. Here the CDR3 reads CSVEPGADTQYF. The DNA for the CDR3 is TGCAGCGTTGAGCCAGGGGCAGATACGCAGTATTTT.

This sequence joins TRBV20-1 and TRBJ2-2, with TRBD1 identical over 9 bases. Germline V gene sequence: CDR1 DFQATT, CDR2 SNEGSKA (reference sequence). V trimming: 6 bases; J trimming: 10 bases; junction bases outside the gene matches: 9. There are 13 residues in the CDR3. CDR3 nucleotide sequence: TGCAGTGCGACGACAGGGGGAGAAAAGGAGCTGTTTTTT. Amino acid sequence: CSATTGGEKELFF.

The V call is TRBV19, the J call TRBJ2-6, with D possibly TRBD2 on 5 matching bases. The CDR3 covers 15 residues. The V end lost 7 bases, the J end lost 1 base, and 11 bases lay between the germline ends. Looked up from germline, CDR1 is LNHDA and CDR2 is SQIVND (reference sequence). This chain's CDR3 is CASTKTGSGANVLTF. CDR3 coding DNA: TGTGCCAGTACCAAAACGGGGTCTGGGGCCAACGTCCTGACTTTC.

The V call is TRBV28, the J call TRBJ1-1, with 8 bases fitting TRBD1. Trimming removed 6 bases from V and 5 bases from J; junction bases left unmatched: 5. The CDR3 spans 13 residues. CDR1 and CDR2 from the germline V gene are MDHEN and SYDVKM. The CDR3 loop reads CASRPTGGTEAFF. DNA for the CDR3: TGTGCCAGCAGACCCACAGGGGGGACTGAAGCTTTCTTT.

The chain uses TRBV20-1 and TRBJ2-5; 14 nucleotides match TRBD2. The CDR3 has 18 amino acids. Trimming at V came to 0 bases and at J to 4 bases, leaving 10 bases not matched to a gene. Germline CDR1 and CDR2: DFQATT and SNEGSKA (reference sequence). CDR3 nucleotide sequence: TGCAGTGCTAGAGATTTGTTGGGACTAGCGGGAGATCGAGAGACCCAGTACTTC. Amino acid sequence: CSARDLLGLAGDRETQYF.

The chain links TRBV29-1 to TRBJ2-5; D not certain. The ends were cut back, 4 bases at V and 5 bases at J, with 5 bases in the middle. The germline V gene has CDR1 SQVTM and CDR2 ANQGSEA. This CDR3 has 10 amino acids. The CDR3 loop reads CSVGLETQYF. The CDR3 nucleotides are TGCAGCGTTGGTTTGGAGACCCAGTACTTC.